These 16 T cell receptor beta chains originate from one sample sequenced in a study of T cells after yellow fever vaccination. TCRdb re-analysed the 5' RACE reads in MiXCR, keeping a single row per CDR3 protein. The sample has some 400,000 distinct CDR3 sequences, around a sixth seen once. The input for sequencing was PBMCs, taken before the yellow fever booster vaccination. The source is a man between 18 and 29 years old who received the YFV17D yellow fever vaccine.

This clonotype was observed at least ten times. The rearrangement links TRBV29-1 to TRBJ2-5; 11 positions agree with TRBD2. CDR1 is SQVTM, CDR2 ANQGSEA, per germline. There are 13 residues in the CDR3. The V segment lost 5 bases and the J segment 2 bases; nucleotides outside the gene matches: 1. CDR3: CSVRTSGQETQYF. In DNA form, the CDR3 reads TGCAGCGTTAGGACTAGCGGGCAAGAGACCCAGTACTTC.

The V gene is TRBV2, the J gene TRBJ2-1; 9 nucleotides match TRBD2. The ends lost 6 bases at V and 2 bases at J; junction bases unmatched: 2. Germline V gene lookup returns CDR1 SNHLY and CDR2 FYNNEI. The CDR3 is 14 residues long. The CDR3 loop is CASRERGAYNEQFF. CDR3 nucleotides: TGTGCCAGCAGGGAGCGGGGGGCCTACAATGAGCAGTTCTTC.

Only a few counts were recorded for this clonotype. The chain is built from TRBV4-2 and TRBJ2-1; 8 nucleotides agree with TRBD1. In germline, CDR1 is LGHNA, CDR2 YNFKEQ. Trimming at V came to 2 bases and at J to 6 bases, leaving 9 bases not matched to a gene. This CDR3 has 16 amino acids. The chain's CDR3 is CASSQTGQGRSNEQFF. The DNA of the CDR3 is TGTGCCAGCAGCCAAACCGGACAGGGTCGATCCAATGAGCAGTTCTTC.

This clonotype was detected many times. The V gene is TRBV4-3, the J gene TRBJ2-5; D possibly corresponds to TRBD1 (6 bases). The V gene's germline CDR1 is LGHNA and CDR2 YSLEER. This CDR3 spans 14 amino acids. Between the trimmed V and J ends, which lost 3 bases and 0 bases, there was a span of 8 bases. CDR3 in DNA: TGCGCCAGCAGCCAGGGGACATACCAAGAGACCCAGTACTTC. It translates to CASSQGTYQETQYF.

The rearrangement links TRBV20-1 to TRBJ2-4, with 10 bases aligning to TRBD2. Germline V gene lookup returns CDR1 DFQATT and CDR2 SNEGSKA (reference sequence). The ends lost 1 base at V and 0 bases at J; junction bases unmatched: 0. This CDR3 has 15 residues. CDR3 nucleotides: TGCAGTGCTAGAGTAGCGGGGGGAGCCAAAAACATTCAGTACTTC. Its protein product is CSARVAGGAKNIQYF.

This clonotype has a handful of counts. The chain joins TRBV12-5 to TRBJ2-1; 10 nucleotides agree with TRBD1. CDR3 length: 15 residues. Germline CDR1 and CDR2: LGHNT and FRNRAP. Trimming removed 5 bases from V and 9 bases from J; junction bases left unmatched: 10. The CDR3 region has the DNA TGTGCTAGTGGTCCCTCCGGGACAGGGGTGATTGAGCAGTTCTTC. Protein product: CASGPSGTGVIEQFF.

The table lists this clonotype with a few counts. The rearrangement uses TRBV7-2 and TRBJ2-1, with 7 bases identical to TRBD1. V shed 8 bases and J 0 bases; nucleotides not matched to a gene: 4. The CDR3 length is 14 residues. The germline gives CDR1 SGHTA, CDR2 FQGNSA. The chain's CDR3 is CASLRGNSYNEQFF. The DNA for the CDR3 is TGTGCCAGCCTCAGGGGGAACTCCTACAATGAGCAGTTCTTC.

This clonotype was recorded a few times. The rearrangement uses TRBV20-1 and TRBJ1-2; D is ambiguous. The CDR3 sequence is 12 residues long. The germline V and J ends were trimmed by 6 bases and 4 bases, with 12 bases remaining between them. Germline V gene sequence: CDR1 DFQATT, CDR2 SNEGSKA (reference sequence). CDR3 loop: CSATEGVYGYTF. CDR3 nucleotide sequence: TGCAGTGCAACAGAGGGAGTCTATGGCTACACCTTC.

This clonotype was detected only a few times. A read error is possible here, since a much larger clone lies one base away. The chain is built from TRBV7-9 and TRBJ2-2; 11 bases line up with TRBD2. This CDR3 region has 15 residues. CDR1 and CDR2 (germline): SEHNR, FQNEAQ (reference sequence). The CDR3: CVSRPGLAGTGELFF. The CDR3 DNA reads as TGTGTCAGCAGACCTGGACTAGCGGGCACCGGGGAGCTGTTTTTT.

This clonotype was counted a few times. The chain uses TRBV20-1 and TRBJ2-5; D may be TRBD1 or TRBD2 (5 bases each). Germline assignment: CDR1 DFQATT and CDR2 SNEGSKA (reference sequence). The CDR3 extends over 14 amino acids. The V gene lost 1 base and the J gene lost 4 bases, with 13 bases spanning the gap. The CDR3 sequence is CSARVGGPRETQYF. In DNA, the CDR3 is TGCAGTGCTAGAGTTGGGGGACCCCGAGAGACCCAGTACTTC.

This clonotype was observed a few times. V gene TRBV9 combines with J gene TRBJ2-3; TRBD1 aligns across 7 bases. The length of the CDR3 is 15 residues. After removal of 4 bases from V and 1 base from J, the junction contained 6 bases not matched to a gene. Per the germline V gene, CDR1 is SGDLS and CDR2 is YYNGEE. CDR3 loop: CASSLTGDGTDTQYF. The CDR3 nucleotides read TGTGCCAGCAGCCTTACAGGGGATGGCACAGATACGCAGTATTTT. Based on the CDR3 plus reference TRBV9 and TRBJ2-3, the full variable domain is DSGVTQTPKHLITATGQRVTLRCSPRSGDLSVYWYQQSLDQGLQFLIQYYNGEERAKGNILERFSAQQFPDLHSELNLSSLELGDSALYFCASSLTGDGTDTQYFGPGTRLTVL.

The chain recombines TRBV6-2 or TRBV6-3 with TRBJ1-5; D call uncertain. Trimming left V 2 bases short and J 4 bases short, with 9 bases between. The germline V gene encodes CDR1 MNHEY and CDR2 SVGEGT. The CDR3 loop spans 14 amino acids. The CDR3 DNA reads TGTGCCAGCAGTTACGGATCAAGGAATCAGCCCCAGCATTTT. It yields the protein CASSYGSRNQPQHF.

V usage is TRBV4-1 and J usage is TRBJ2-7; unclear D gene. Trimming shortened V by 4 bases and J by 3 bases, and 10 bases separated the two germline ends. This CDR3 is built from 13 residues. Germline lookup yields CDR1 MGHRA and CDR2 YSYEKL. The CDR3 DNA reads TGCGCCAGCAGCCCAGTCCCCAACTACGAGCAGTACTTC. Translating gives CASSPVPNYEQYF.

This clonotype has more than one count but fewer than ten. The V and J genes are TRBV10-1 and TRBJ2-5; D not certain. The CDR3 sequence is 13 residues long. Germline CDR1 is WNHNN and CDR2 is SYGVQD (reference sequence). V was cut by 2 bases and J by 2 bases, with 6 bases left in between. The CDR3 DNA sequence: TGCGCCAGCAGTGAGGCCAGACAAGAGACCCAGTACTTC. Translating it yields CASSEARQETQYF.

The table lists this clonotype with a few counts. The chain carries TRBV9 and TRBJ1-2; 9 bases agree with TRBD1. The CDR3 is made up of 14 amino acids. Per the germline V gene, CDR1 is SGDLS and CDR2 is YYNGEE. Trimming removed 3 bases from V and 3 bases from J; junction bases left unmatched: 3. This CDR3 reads CASSAGTGYYGYTF. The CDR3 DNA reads TGTGCCAGCAGCGCCGGGACAGGGTACTATGGCTACACCTTC.

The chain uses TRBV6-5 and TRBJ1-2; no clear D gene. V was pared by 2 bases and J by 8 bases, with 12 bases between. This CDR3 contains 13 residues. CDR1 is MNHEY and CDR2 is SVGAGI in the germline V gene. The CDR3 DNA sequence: TGTGCCAGCAGTTACAATGGCCGATCAGGCTACACCTTC. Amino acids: CASSYNGRSGYTF.